This passage covers 21 T cell receptor beta chains from one sample sequenced in a study of cytomegalovirus exposure and HLA in healthy donors. Using immunoSEQ multiplex PCR, the repertoire was profiled, and TCRdb retains in-frame clones only, with some absent. The table lists about 120,000 clones, approximately 95% of them singletons. The sequenced sample was PBMCs. The receptors stem from a man aged 18 to 30 in good health and CMV-seronegative.

The rearrangement joins TRBV21-1 to TRBJ2-7; the DNA was not compared with TRBD2, the D call given in the table. TRBV21-1 is a documented pseudogene. This CDR3 spans 13 amino acids. The CDR3 nucleotides read TGTGCCAGATTGAGCGGGAGTCCCTACGAGCAGTACTTC. Protein sequence: CARLSGSPYEQYF.

The genes are TRBV15 and TRBJ2-7; D unclear. This CDR3 has 14 residues. Germline V gene data show CDR1 as LNHNV and CDR2 as YYDKDF (reference sequence). V lost 5 bases to trimming and J lost 2 bases, with 13 bases between them. This CDR3 is CATSVGREAYEQYF. CDR3 DNA: TGTGCCACCAGCGTGGGTAGAGAGGCCTACGAGCAGTACTTC.

V and J are TRBV5-6 and TRBJ2-7; 11 positions match TRBD1. This CDR3 is 15 amino acids long. The junction had 5 bases not matched to a gene; V was cut back by 2 bases and J by 4 bases. Germline-derived CDR1 and CDR2 are SGHDT and YYEEEE. CDR3 sequence (DNA): TGTGCCAGCAGCTTCATAGGACAGGGGGCTTACGAGCAGTACTTC. This sequence encodes CASSFIGQGAYEQYF.

For the CDR3, the DNA is TGTGCCAGCAGCTCCTTGCGGGGATCTGGCACTGAAGCTTTCTTT. Protein product: CASSSLRGSGTEAFF. J is TRBJ1-1 and V is TRBV11-2; D gene uncertain. Trimming took 4 bases from V and 4 from J, leaving 16 bases between them. Germline V gene sequence: CDR1 SGHAT, CDR2 FQNNGV. CDR3 length: 15 residues.

This chain links TRBV18 with TRBJ2-1; TRBD1 matches 8 bases. CDR1 and CDR2 (germline): KGHSH, LQKENI. There are 15 residues in the CDR3. Germline trimming cut 3 bases from V and 2 bases from J; bases unmatched to any gene: 3. Here the CDR3 reads CASSPLTGAYNEQFF. CDR3 coding DNA: TGTGCCAGCTCACCCCTGACAGGGGCCTACAATGAGCAGTTCTTC.

The DNA of the CDR3 is TGTGCCATCAGTGAGTACTACTATGGCTACACCTTC. Protein product: CAISEYYYGYTF. V gene TRBV10-3 combines with J gene TRBJ1-2; D remains unclear. The CDR3 runs 12 residues. Germline V lookup: CDR1 ENHRY, CDR2 SYGVKD. Trimming shortened V by 1 base and J by 3 bases, and 3 bases separated the two germline ends.

The chain's CDR3 is CASSDPGVPRSNQPQHF. CDR3 DNA: TGTGCCAGCAGTGATCCCGGGGTTCCAAGGAGCAATCAGCCCCAGCATTTT. The gene calls are TRBV2 and TRBJ1-5; no clear D. Germline V CDR1 and CDR2: SNHLY, FYNNEI. The V end lost 3 bases, the J end lost 1 base, and 16 bases lay between the germline ends. The CDR3 runs to 17 residues.

The table lists this clone with a count of one. The genes are TRBV7-2 and TRBJ1-3; D gene unclear. Germline V lookup: CDR1 SGHTA, CDR2 FQGNSA. The CDR3 is made up of 14 amino acids. V was cut by 6 bases and J by 0 bases, with 9 bases left in between. Here the CDR3 reads CASSPRGSGNTIYF. The CDR3 nucleotides are TGTGCCAGCAGTCCCCGGGGCTCTGGAAACACCATATATTTT. The full variable domain, rest sourced from reference TRBV7-2 and TRBJ1-3, is GAGVSQSPSNKVTEKGKDVELRCDPISGHTALYWYRQSLGQGLEFLIYFQGNSAPDKSGLPSDRFSAERTGGSVSTLTIQRTQQEDSAVYLCASSPRGSGNTIYFGEGSWLTVV.

The rearrangement uses TRBV19 and TRBJ1-1; TRBD1 is a possible D gene (5 bases). The V and J ends lost 3 bases and 3 bases respectively, with 17 bases between them. CDR1 and CDR2 (germline): LNHDA, SQIVND (reference sequence). The CDR3 loop spans 16 amino acids. CDR3 region: CASSIRRGGGDTEAFF. The CDR3 bases are TGTGCCAGTAGTATCCGTAGGGGCGGTGGGGACACTGAAGCTTTCTTT. Full variable domain (remainder filled in from reference TRBV19 and TRBJ1-1): DGGITQSPKYLFRKEGQNVTLSCEQNLNHDAMYWYRQDPGQGLRLIYYSQIVNDFQKGDIAEGYSVSREKKESFPLTVTSAQKNPTAFYLCASSIRRGGGDTEAFFGQGTRLTVV.

The rearrangement joins TRBV7-8 to TRBJ1-3; TRBD1 is a possible D gene (6 bases). The CDR3 has 15 residues. Germline V gene data show CDR1 as SGHVS and CDR2 as FQNEAQ. The V gene lost 3 bases and the J gene lost 2 bases, with 11 bases spanning the gap. CDR3 in amino acids: CASSLYRVAGNTIYF. CDR3 DNA: TGTGCCAGCAGCTTGTACAGGGTTGCTGGAAACACCATATATTTT.

The chain joins TRBV5-1 to TRBJ2-7, with 7 bases identical to TRBD2. The CDR3 totals 14 residues. The junction had 10 bases not matched to a gene; V was cut back by 4 bases and J by 6 bases. Germline CDR1 is SGHRS and CDR2 is YFSETQ. CDR3 region: CASSGGDGFGEQYF. Written as DNA, the CDR3 is TGCGCCAGCAGCGGGGGGGACGGATTTGGCGAGCAGTACTTC.

The gene calls are TRBV5-1 and TRBJ2-5, with TRBD2 as a possible D gene (5 bases). The V end lost 2 bases, the J end lost 1 base, and 6 bases lay between the germline ends. The CDR3 runs to 13 residues. Germline lookup yields CDR1 SGHRS and CDR2 YFSETQ. Here the CDR3 reads CASSFGSQETQYF. As DNA, the CDR3 is TGCGCCAGCAGCTTTGGGAGCCAAGAGACCCAGTACTTC.

This chain uses TRBV19 with TRBJ1-5; D may be TRBD1 (5 bases). This CDR3 is 13 amino acids long. Deletions cut 5 bases from V and 9 bases from J, with 14 bases between. Germline lookup yields CDR1 LNHDA and CDR2 SQIVND (reference sequence). The CDR3, as DNA: TGTGCCAGTAGTGTCTCGGGGGTCGGGCCCCAGCATTTT. This gives the protein CASSVSGVGPQHF.

This chain uses TRBV5-4 with TRBJ2-2, with 12 bases that match TRBD1. In germline, CDR1 is SGHNT, CDR2 YYREEE (reference sequence). The V gene end was trimmed by 4 bases and the J gene end by 7 bases; junction bases not matched to a gene: 8. This CDR3 region has 16 residues. The CDR3 here is CASSTGTGGAFGELFF. The CDR3 DNA reads as TGTGCCAGCAGCACCGGGACAGGGGGCGCATTCGGGGAGCTGTTTTTT.

This clone appeared a single time. This chain joins TRBV19 and TRBJ1-2; D perhaps matches TRBD1 (5 bases). Germline V gives CDR1 LNHDA, CDR2 SQIVND (reference sequence). The germline V and J ends were trimmed by 9 bases and 2 bases, with 13 bases remaining between them. The CDR3 has 13 residues. Here the CDR3 DNA reads TGTGCCAGCCGGTCAGGGTTGAACTATGGCTACACCTTC. Protein: CASRSGLNYGYTF.

The V and J genes are TRBV2 and TRBJ2-3; 9 bases map to TRBD2. The CDR3 loop spans 13 amino acids. Germline CDR1 and CDR2: SNHLY and FYNNEI. Germline trimming cut 6 bases from V and 13 bases from J; bases unmatched to any gene: 11. The CDR3 reads CASSLTSSGVKYF. The CDR3 nucleotides are TGTGCCAGCAGCCTCACCTCTAGCGGGGTCAAGTATTTT.

The gene calls are TRBV5-4 and TRBJ2-5; TRBD1 might be the D (5 bases). Germline V gives CDR1 SGHNT, CDR2 YYREEE (reference sequence). The CDR3 covers 13 residues. The V gene lost 3 bases and the J gene lost 6 bases, with 12 bases spanning the gap. For the CDR3, the DNA is TGTGCCAGCAGCTGGGGTGTGGGGCAGACCCAGTACTTC. Amino acid sequence: CASSWGVGQTQYF.

The rearrangement uses TRBV28 and TRBJ2-1, with 7 bases lining up with TRBD2. V lost 6 bases, J lost 4 bases, and 12 bases stayed unmatched. CDR3 length: 16 residues. In germline, CDR1 is MDHEN, CDR2 SYDVKM. In DNA form, the CDR3 reads TGTGCCAGCAGAGAAGATGGACTAGAGGGGTACAATGAGCAGTTCTTC. Translating gives CASREDGLEGYNEQFF.

V gene TRBV9 combines with J gene TRBJ2-5, with a possible D match to TRBD2 (5 bases). Germline lookup yields CDR1 SGDLS and CDR2 YYNGEE. Trimming removed 4 bases at V and 5 bases at J, with 15 bases between. The CDR3 loop spans 14 amino acids. Here the CDR3 DNA reads TGTGCCAGCAGCCTCGGGGTTCCGGGGGAGACCCAGTACTTC. Protein product: CASSLGVPGETQYF.

This clone is a singleton in its sample. In DNA form, the CDR3 reads TGTGCCAGCAGCCTCCGAGCGGCGGGGGTGAACAATGAGCAGTTCTTC. This codes for CASSLRAAGVNNEQFF. The gene calls are TRBV7-2 and TRBJ2-1, with TRBD2 matching over 7 bases. CDR3 length: 16 amino acids. The germline CDR1 and CDR2 sequences are SGHTA and FQGNSA. After removal of 5 bases from V and 5 bases from J, the junction contained 12 bases not matched to a gene.

This sequence joins TRBV7-6 and TRBJ2-1, with D possibly TRBD2 on 5 matching bases. CDR1 and CDR2 from the germline V gene are SGHVS and FNYEAQ. CDR3 length equals 15 residues. Trimming left V 2 bases short and J 0 bases short, with 8 bases between. CDR3 DNA: TGTGCCAGCAGCTTAACTGGGAGCTCCTACAATGAGCAGTTCTTC. Protein: CASSLTGSSYNEQFF.